This T cell receptor (beta chain) was sequenced in a study of technical replicates of blood from a handful of donors. The protocol was immunoSEQ multiplex PCR, while the TCRdb copy is restricted to in-frame clones and leaves out a portion. The sample gives under 85,000 clones, over 85% of which show up once; around 0.37% is in the top ten. The V segment lost 0 bases and the J segment 4 bases; nucleotides outside the gene matches: 8. Germline loops: CDR1 SGDLS, CDR2 YYNGEE. This CDR3 comprises 16 residues. What was sequenced was T cells isolated from PBMCs. The TCR comes from a human donor in good health. The genes are TRBV9 and TRBJ2-5; 8 bases are shared with TRBD2. The CDR3: CASSVDSGTGGETQYF. The CDR3 region has the DNA TGTGCCAGCAGCGTAGATAGCGGGACGGGTGGAGAGACCCAGTACTTC.